This T cell receptor (beta chain) was sequenced in a study of T cells in women clearing cervical HPV infection. Study-wide context: Case blood drawn at lesion detection; control blood after infection cleared.

Overall study findings and caveats: Unknown T-cell numbers per sample may underlie the richness differences.

A note on this clone: Its target is not known. The CDR3 extends 3 residues past the end of the read, so its final part is completed from the germline J gene.

Each participant carried one incident cervical HPV16 infection only. Measured with immunoSEQ multiplex PCR; TCRdb has only the in-frame clones, and not every one. The sample table sets out about 39,000 clones. CDR1 is KGHSH and CDR2 is LQKENI in the germline V gene. The CDR3 covers 15 residues. The V gene lost 3 bases and the J gene lost 4 bases, with 15 bases spanning the gap. The rearrangement joins TRBV18 to TRBJ1-2; no reliable D call. The sequenced sample consisted of blood buffy coat. This sequence was found in a woman aged 18 to 75 with a cervical HPV16 infection that either progressed to CIN3+ or cleared (not recorded which). CDR3 amino acids: CASSPGDTQIYGYTF. The sequenced CDR3 bases are TGTGCCAGCTCACCGGGCGACACCCAGATCTATGGC.